The TCR beta chain under discussion was sequenced for a study of regulatory T cells in long-lasting Graves disease. Study context: Patients met the persistent Graves' disease definition after over 5 years of antithyroid drugs with positive TSH receptor antibodies.

V was pared by 6 bases and J by 6 bases, with 14 bases between. The CDR3 is made up of 14 amino acids. General study results and limits: Public clonotype sharing was higher in persistent than newly diagnosed patients. Among samples with persistent disease, TRBV28, TRBJ1-2 and TRBJ2-5 were favored. The study found lower TCR diversity in persistent Graves' patients than in newly diagnosed ones.

As for time point: persistent/refractory GD, antithyroid drugs over 5 years with positive TRAb. PBMC-extracted RNA yielded the TCR library. Arm-PCR of CDR3 regions and iRepertoire HTBI primers were used to build TCR beta libraries. In TCRdb, the multiplex PCR reads were re-called with MiXCR into one record per CDR3 protein. The sample lists 350,000 to 450,000 distinct CDR3 sequences, around 21% seen once, with around 21% in the top ten. This clonotype has a count of ten or more. Its antigen is not identified. The input for sequencing was peripheral blood mononuclear cells (PBMCs), taken when the disease was refractory, from a patient treated with antithyroid drugs. This TCR was recovered from a female donor with Graves disease. This chain links TRBV12-3 or TRBV12-4 with TRBJ2-2; D is perhaps TRBD2 (6 bases). The CDR3 nucleotides are TGTGCCAGCAGGGGACTTCTTTTTGCCGGGGAGCTGTTTTTT. Its protein product is CASRGLLFAGELFF.